The clone carrying this T cell receptor beta chain was observed at least ten times. Its antigen is unidentified. This sample was taken from a study of T cells in Graves' hyperthyroidism and ophthalmopathy. Whole-study context: Peripheral blood was acquired at first diagnosis, ahead of any therapy whatsoever. Study-wide findings and caveats: Peripheral blood also featured most of the thyroid clonotypes expanded above 0.001.

V shed 7 bases and J 0 bases; nucleotides not matched to a gene: 5. CDR1 is SGHTA, CDR2 FQGTGA, per germline. The CDR3 loop spans 14 amino acids. Amplification yielded TCR beta CDR3 regions, with RNA transcripts as the source. The TCR CDR3 first-round RT-PCR relied on the HTBI primer set. TCRdb itself ran the multiplex PCR reads through MiXCR, one entry per CDR3 protein. The sample has around 520,000 distinct CDR3 sequences; approximately 24% are singletons. On the basis of clinical symptoms, serum thyroxine and TRAb, thyroid ultrasound and orbital computed tomography, diagnoses were made. Isolation of PBMCs was performed on roughly 9 ml fresh peripheral blood.

The clonotype comes from a woman aged 25 to 39 with Graves' ophthalmopathy. V gene TRBV7-3 combines with J gene TRBJ2-7, with 8 bases aligning to TRBD1. The source material was blood. In DNA, the CDR3 is TGTGCCAGCATTAGACAGGGGCTCTCCTACGAGCAGTACTTC. It encodes CASIRQGLSYEQYF. Full variable domain (rest looked up from reference TRBV7-3 and TRBJ2-7): GAGVSQTPSNKVTEKGKYVELRCDPISGHTALYWYRQSLGQGPEFLIYFQGTGAADDSGLPNDRFFAVRPEGSVSTLKIQRTERGDSAVYLCASIRQGLSYEQYFGPGTRLTVT.